Listed here is a single T cell receptor (beta chain). Antigen specificity is unknown. The junction had 12 bases not matched to a gene; V was cut back by 0 bases and J by 4 bases. This CDR3 contains 18 residues. Germline V gene sequence: CDR1 LGHNA, CDR2 YNFKEQ. These data are taken from a study of Ad26.COV2.S vaccination and SARS-CoV-2 variants. Study information: Doses of Ad26.COV2.S were injected into muscle once or twice, 56 days apart. Study-wide results and limits: From the TCR breadth and depth analyses, total T cell responses may have been underestimated. Vaccine and placebo groups showed comparable non-spike TCR breadth.

This table comes from immunoSEQ multiplex PCR, and its TCRdb copy is limited to in-frame clones, with some not included. The data hold about 440,000 clones, with 90% observed a single time. Treatment specified: about 20 received Ad26.COV2.S at low or high dose, single or two shots; about 5 received placebo; per-sample allocation not given. Samples were taken on day 63 after the first vaccine or placebo injection. It was an adult aged 18-55 years in Boston who was the donor. This material consisted of peripheral blood, taken in a trial of Ad26.COV2.S vaccine versus placebo. The source is a person between 18 and 59 years old who received the Ad26.COV2.S COVID-19 vaccine or a placebo. The chain employs TRBV4-2 and TRBJ2-3, with 8 bases aligning to TRBD2. CDR3 in amino acids: CASSQEGGRGASADTQYF. In DNA form, the CDR3 reads TGTGCCAGCAGCCAAGAAGGCGGGCGGGGGGCGTCAGCAGATACGCAGTATTTT.